The 19 T cell receptor beta chains below were found in one sample sequenced in a study of blood T cell repertoires in COVID-19. Profiled with immunoSEQ multiplex PCR; TCRdb holds only in-frame clones, not every one. The sample has around 250,000 clones; 86% are singletons. Source material: peripheral blood. The receptors were gathered from a man aged 18-30 years with active or convalescent COVID-19.

This chain links TRBV29-1 with TRBJ2-3; TRBD1 might be the D (5 bases). Germline lookup yields CDR1 SQVTM and CDR2 ANQGSEA. The V end lost 5 bases, the J end lost 3 bases, and 12 bases lay between the germline ends. This CDR3 region has 13 residues. The CDR3 DNA follows: TGCAGCGTTTTTCAGGGTTGGACAGATACGCAGTATTTT. Translation: CSVFQGWTDTQYF.

This chain's CDR3 is CASSLTGTVTYNEQFF. In DNA, the CDR3 is TGTGCCAGCAGCTTAACTGGGACAGTCACCTACAATGAGCAGTTCTTC. This sequence joins TRBV7-2 and TRBJ2-1; 7 bases agree with TRBD1. The germline CDR1 and CDR2 sequences are SGHTA and FQGNSA. CDR3 size: 16 residues. The junction had 6 bases not matched to a gene; V was cut back by 2 bases and J by 2 bases.

V usage is TRBV6-5 and J usage is TRBJ2-2; tentative D call: TRBD2 (6 bases). Germline CDR1 and CDR2: MNHEY and SVGAGI. Trimming shortened V by 8 bases and J by 5 bases, and 15 bases separated the two germline ends. This CDR3 is 14 amino acids long. CDR3 in amino acids: CASPGWGRTGELFF. As DNA, the CDR3 is TGTGCCAGCCCCGGCTGGGGGAGGACCGGGGAGCTGTTTTTT.

The V call is TRBV7-9, the J call TRBJ2-3; 7 positions match TRBD2. The CDR3 length is 16 residues. Germline CDR1 and CDR2: SEHNR and FQNEAQ (reference sequence). V was clipped by 1 base and J by 0 bases; unmatched bases: 4. The CDR3 here is CASSLVASGSTDTQYF. In DNA form, the CDR3 reads TGTGCCAGCAGCTTAGTTGCTAGCGGTAGCACAGATACGCAGTATTTT.

The chain recombines TRBV5-1 with TRBJ2-7; weak D call: TRBD2 (5 bases). CDR1 and CDR2 (germline): SGHRS, YFSETQ. This CDR3 is 15 amino acids long. Trimming left V 4 bases short and J 2 bases short, with 16 bases between. The CDR3 loop reads CASSGRTRPPYEQYF. CDR3 in DNA: TGCGCCAGCAGCGGCCGGACTCGTCCTCCCTACGAGCAGTACTTC.

About this clone itself: Other DNA sequences within the sample encode an identical CDR3. The chain joins TRBV19 to TRBJ2-1; D call uncertain. Deletions cut 3 bases from V and 7 bases from J, with 7 bases between. From germline, CDR1 is LNHDA and CDR2 SQIVND (reference sequence). The CDR3 runs 12 residues. As DNA, the CDR3 is TGTGCCAGTAGTATTTCAGAAAATGAGCAGTTCTTC. This sequence encodes CASSISENEQFF.

In nucleotides, the CDR3 is TGTGCCAGTAGTATAGATCCAGGGTCGGCCAAAAACATTCAGTACTTC. This gives the protein CASSIDPGSAKNIQYF. The rearrangement uses TRBV19 and TRBJ2-4, with D perhaps TRBD1 (5 bases). The V and J ends lost 0 bases and 1 base respectively, with 10 bases between them. This CDR3 comprises 16 residues. CDR1 and CDR2 (germline): LNHDA, SQIVND (reference sequence).

V is TRBV2 and J is TRBJ2-7, with D unclear. V gave up 4 bases and J gave up 6 bases, with 16 bases separating them. The CDR3 sequence is 14 residues long. CDR1 and CDR2 (germline): SNHLY, FYNNEI. The CDR3 loop is CASSVWLSGFEQYF. The CDR3, as DNA: TGTGCCAGCAGTGTGTGGCTCTCGGGTTTCGAGCAGTACTTC.

This chain connects TRBV9 to TRBJ2-7; the match to TRBD1 covers 9 bases. Germline V gives CDR1 SGDLS, CDR2 YYNGEE. V lost 2 bases to trimming and J lost 5 bases; unmatched junction nucleotides: 8. This CDR3 region has 15 residues. The CDR3 here is CASSVGTGSWDEQYF. CDR3 coding DNA: TGTGCCAGCAGCGTCGGGACAGGGAGTTGGGACGAGCAGTACTTC.

V gene TRBV15 combines with J gene TRBJ2-7; 11 bases align to TRBD2. The V gene's germline CDR1 is LNHNV and CDR2 YYDKDF (reference sequence). The CDR3 is 15 amino acids. J lost 7 bases, V lost 5 bases, and 10 bases had no gene match. CDR3 sequence: CATSGGGTSGSEQYF. The CDR3 bases are TGTGCCACCAGCGGGGGGGGGACTAGCGGCTCTGAGCAGTACTTC.

The chain couples TRBV6-1 to TRBJ2-3, with 12 bases lining up with TRBD2. Germline CDR1 is MNHNS and CDR2 is SASEGT. V dropped 3 bases and J dropped 2; count of bases not matched to a gene: 6. There are 17 residues in the CDR3. The CDR3 region has the DNA TGTGCCAGCAGTGAGAATACTAGCGGGGGGCCCACAGATACGCAGTATTTT. It is translated as CASSENTSGGPTDTQYF.

This rearrangement joins TRBV5-6 to TRBJ1-2, with D perhaps TRBD1 (5 bases). The CDR3 is 16 residues long. Trimming took off 0 bases at V and 6 bases at J, with 18 bases between the two ends. Germline CDR1 is SGHDT and CDR2 is YYEEEE. This chain's CDR3 is CASSLELLAGRDGYTF. In DNA form, the CDR3 reads TGTGCCAGCAGCTTGGAGCTACTTGCGGGACGGGATGGCTACACCTTC. Supplemented by reference TRBV5-6 and TRBJ1-2, the full variable domain reads DAGVTQSPTHLIKTRGQQVTLRCSPKSGHDTVSWYQQALGQGPQFIFQYYEEEERQRGNFPDRFSGHQFPNYSSELNVNALLLGDSALYLCASSLELLAGRDGYTFGSGTRLTVV.

The rearrangement joins TRBV6-5 to TRBJ2-2; D perhaps matches TRBD1 (5 bases). V lost 6 bases to trimming and J lost 7 bases, with 18 bases between them. The CDR3 covers 15 residues. Per germline, CDR1 MNHEY and CDR2 SVGAGI. This chain's CDR3 is CASSGFVGAIGELFF. CDR3 DNA sequence: TGTGCCAGCAGCGGCTTCGTAGGGGCAATCGGGGAGCTGTTTTTT.

The rearrangement uses TRBV7-8 and TRBJ2-1; 7 bases fit TRBD2. CDR3 length: 16 residues. Germline V gene sequence: CDR1 SGHVS, CDR2 FQNEAQ. The V gene end was trimmed by 1 base and the J gene end by 6 bases; junction bases not matched to a gene: 9. Written as DNA, the CDR3 is TGTGCCAGCAGCTTAGTCGCGTGGGAGGGGAGCAATGAGCAGTTCTTC. Protein sequence: CASSLVAWEGSNEQFF.

V is TRBV29-1 and J is TRBJ2-7; D is possibly TRBD1 (5 bases). The length of the CDR3 is 14 residues. Trimming shortened V by 6 bases and J by 5 bases, and 20 bases separated the two germline ends. Germline loops: CDR1 SQVTM, CDR2 ANQGSEA. CDR3 in amino acids: CSVPTPQGGHEQYF. The CDR3 nucleotides read TGCAGCGTCCCAACCCCCCAGGGTGGCCACGAGCAGTACTTC.

The V call is TRBV12-3 or TRBV12-4, the J call TRBJ1-5; TRBD1 is a possible D gene (5 bases). Trimming left V 3 bases short and J 7 bases short, with 10 bases between. This CDR3 comprises 13 residues. CDR3 sequence: CASSFEGVQPQHF. CDR3 in DNA: TGTGCCAGCAGTTTTGAAGGGGTCCAGCCCCAGCATTTT.

This clone has just one count. The chain uses TRBV5-1 and TRBJ1-3, with 8 positions matching TRBD1. Germline V CDR1 and CDR2: SGHRS, YFSETQ. The CDR3 is made up of 13 amino acids. With 5 bases clipped from V and 6 bases from J, the junction kept 4 bases outside the gene matches. The CDR3 loop is CASRVQGENTIYF. The CDR3 bases are TGCGCCAGCAGGGTACAGGGGGAAAACACCATATATTTT.

The genes are TRBV5-6 and TRBJ1-2; D remains unclear. Germline V CDR1 and CDR2: SGHDT, YYEEEE. CDR3 length: 13 residues. With 4 bases removed from V and 3 bases from J, the gap between germline ends came to 10 bases. The CDR3 DNA follows: TGTGCCAGCAGCCCCGCGGATGACTATGGCTACACCTTC. Translation gives CASSPADDYGYTF.

CDR3 nucleotides: TGTGCCACCCTCTCCGGGGTTGGGGACAATGAGCAGTTCTTC. As protein: CATLSGVGDNEQFF. The chain recombines TRBV24-1 with TRBJ2-1, with D tentatively TRBD2 (5 bases). Trimming removed 9 bases from V and 5 bases from J, with 16 bases in between. Per the germline V gene, CDR1 is KGHDR and CDR2 is SFDVKD. CDR3 length: 14 amino acids.